The rows below give T cell receptor beta chains drawn from one sample of a study of T cells expressing NK-cell markers. TCRdb re-analyzed the 5' RACE reads; it lists each CDR3 protein once, without DNA. The sample has 500,000 to 700,000 distinct CDR3 sequences. The sample consisted of blood T cells: a sorted CD56 or NKG2C T cell subset, CD4+ or CD8+ T cells, or bulk PBMC T cells (not recorded which). The receptors come from a man aged 18 to 29 in good health. CDR3s include the opening cysteine and the closing phenylalanine or tryptophan.

j_gene | v_gene | CDR3aa
TRBJ2-3 | TRBV10-2 | CASRGLNTDTQYF
TRBJ1-2 | TRBV5-1 | CAIRNEGGYGYTF
TRBJ1-4 | TRBV12-3/TRBV12-4 | CASSPTPVGSEKLFF
TRBJ1-5 | TRBV7-8 | CASSARRGTNQPQHF
TRBJ2-1 | TRBV5-5 | CASSPGALAYNEQFF
TRBJ2-2 | TRBV20-1 | CSATMTLTGELFF
TRBJ2-7 | TRBV20-1 | CSAFPGTGEGEQYF
TRBJ2-1 | TRBV27 | CASSLSSFYNEQFF
TRBJ2-5 | TRBV5-1 | CASSLSIAGVQETQYF
TRBJ2-7 | TRBV7-6 | CASSQERGYYEQYF
TRBJ1-1 | TRBV12-3/TRBV12-4 | CASNGHIGAFF
TRBJ1-1 | TRBV21-1 | CASKFKAGHTEAFF
TRBJ1-4 | TRBV20-1 | CSASTQSPGLYEKLFF
TRBJ2-5 | TRBV7-2 | CASTPSGVETQYF
TRBJ2-3 | TRBV12-3/TRBV12-4 | CASSPGLADYTDTQYTLYF
TRBJ2-1 | TRBV4-1 | CASSQASGNGEQFF
TRBJ2-7 | TRBV10-3 | CAIRREQGIAYEQYF
TRBJ2-3 | TRBV18 | CASSPWTVGSDTQYF
TRBJ2-7 | TRBV20-1 | CSAREGGRFYEQYF
TRBJ2-3 | TRBV29-1 | CSVGVRGVTDTQYF
TRBJ2-3 | TRBV6-2/TRBV6-3 | CASSTGTSGSLGTDTQYF
TRBJ2-3 | TRBV7-9 | CASSLEAGLTDTQYF
TRBJ2-5 | TRBV12-3/TRBV12-4 | CASRSQGVVGETQYF
TRBJ1-4 | TRBV7-2 | CASSLAGQGNEKLFF
TRBJ2-2 | TRBV20-1 | CSARASGRGNTGELFF
TRBJ2-1 | TRBV5-1 | CASSLALSPNEQFF
TRBJ1-5 | TRBV19 | CASSFPRNSNQPQHF
TRBJ2-2 | TRBV29-1 | CSVRSGSGELFF
TRBJ2-5 | TRBV25-1 | CASSGKGRELETQYF
TRBJ2-7 | TRBV6-5 | CAIRRDSVTYEQYF
TRBJ2-5 | TRBV7-3 | CASSPNGPGGGETQYF
TRBJ1-1 | TRBV11-2 | CASSSILALTRGQAFF
TRBJ2-7 | TRBV5-1 | CASSASSGMVAYEQYF
TRBJ1-4 | TRBV15 | CATSRETRGEKLFF
TRBJ2-6 | TRBV4-2 | CASSQETGFSGANVLTF
TRBJ2-1 | TRBV15 | CATSRATQRETNEQFF
TRBJ2-5 | TRBV24-1 | CATSDFSGQETQYF
TRBJ1-2 | TRBV28 | CASFLGAGGYTF
TRBJ2-3 | TRBV5-1 | CASSLDWGSTDTQYF